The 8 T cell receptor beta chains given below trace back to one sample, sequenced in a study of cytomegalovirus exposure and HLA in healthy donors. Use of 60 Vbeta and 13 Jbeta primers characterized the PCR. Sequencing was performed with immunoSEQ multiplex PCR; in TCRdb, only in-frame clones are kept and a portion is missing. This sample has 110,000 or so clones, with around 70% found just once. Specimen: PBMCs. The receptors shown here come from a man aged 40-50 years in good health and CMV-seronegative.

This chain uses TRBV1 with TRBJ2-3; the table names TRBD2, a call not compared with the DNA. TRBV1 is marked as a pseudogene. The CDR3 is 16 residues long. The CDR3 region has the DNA TGCACCAGCACCCACACTAGCGGCCGACGCACAGATACGCAGTATTTT. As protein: CTSTHTSGRRTDTQYF.

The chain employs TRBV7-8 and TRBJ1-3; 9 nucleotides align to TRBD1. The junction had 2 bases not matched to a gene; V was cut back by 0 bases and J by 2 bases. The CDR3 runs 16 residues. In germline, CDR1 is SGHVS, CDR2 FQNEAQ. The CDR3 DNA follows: TGTGCCAGCAGCTTAGCGGGACAGGGTGCTGGAAACACCATATATTTT. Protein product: CASSLAGQGAGNTIYF.

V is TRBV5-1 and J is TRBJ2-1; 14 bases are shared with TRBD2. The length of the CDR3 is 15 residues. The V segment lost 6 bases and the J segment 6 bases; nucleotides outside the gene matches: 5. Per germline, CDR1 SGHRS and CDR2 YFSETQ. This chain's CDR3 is CASNPTSGGVNEQFF. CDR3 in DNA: TGCGCCAGCAACCCGACTAGCGGGGGGGTCAATGAGCAGTTCTTC.

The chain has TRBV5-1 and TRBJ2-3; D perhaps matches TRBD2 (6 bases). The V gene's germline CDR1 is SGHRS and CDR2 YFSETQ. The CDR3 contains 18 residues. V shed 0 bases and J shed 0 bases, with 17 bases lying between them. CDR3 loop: CASSLASIAASSTDTQYF. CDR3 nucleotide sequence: TGCGCCAGCAGCTTGGCCTCTATAGCGGCCTCGAGCACAGATACGCAGTATTTT.

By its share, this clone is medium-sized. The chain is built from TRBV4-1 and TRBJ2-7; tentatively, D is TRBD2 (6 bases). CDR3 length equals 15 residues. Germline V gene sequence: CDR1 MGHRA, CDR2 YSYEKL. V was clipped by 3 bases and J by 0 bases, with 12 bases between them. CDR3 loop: CASSQDLAYSYEQYF. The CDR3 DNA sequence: TGCGCCAGCAGCCAGGATCTAGCGTACTCCTACGAGCAGTACTTC.

The DNA of the CDR3 is TGTGCCAGCAGCCCAAACCCTAGCGGGGGGGCCTTCAATACGCAGTATTTT. It codes for CASSPNPSGGAFNTQYF. This chain joins TRBV7-2 and TRBJ2-3; TRBD2 agrees at 12 bases. Per the germline V gene, CDR1 is SGHTA and CDR2 is FQGNSA. Trimming removed 5 bases from V and 7 bases from J; junction bases left unmatched: 13. This CDR3 has 17 residues. Using reference TRBV7-2 and TRBJ2-3 for the parts outside the CDR3, the full variable domain is GAGVSQSPSNKVTEKGKDVELRCDPISGHTALYWYRQSLGQGLEFLIYFQGNSAPDKSGLPSDRFSAERTGGSVSTLTIQRTQQEDSAVYLCASSPNPSGGAFNTQYFGPGTRLTVL.

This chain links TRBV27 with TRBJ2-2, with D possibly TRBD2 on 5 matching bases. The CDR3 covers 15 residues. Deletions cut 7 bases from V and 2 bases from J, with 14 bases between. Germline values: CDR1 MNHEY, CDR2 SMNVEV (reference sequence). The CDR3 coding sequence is TGTGCCAGCACCTCCGAGCGGCCAAACACCGGGGAGCTGTTTTTT. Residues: CASTSERPNTGELFF.

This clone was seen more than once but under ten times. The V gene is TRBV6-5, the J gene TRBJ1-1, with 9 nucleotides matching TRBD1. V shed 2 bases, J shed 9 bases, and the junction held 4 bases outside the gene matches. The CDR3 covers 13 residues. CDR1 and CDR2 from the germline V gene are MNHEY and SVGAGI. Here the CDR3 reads CASSYAYRGQAFF. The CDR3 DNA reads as TGTGCCAGCAGTTACGCCTACAGGGGGCAAGCTTTCTTT.